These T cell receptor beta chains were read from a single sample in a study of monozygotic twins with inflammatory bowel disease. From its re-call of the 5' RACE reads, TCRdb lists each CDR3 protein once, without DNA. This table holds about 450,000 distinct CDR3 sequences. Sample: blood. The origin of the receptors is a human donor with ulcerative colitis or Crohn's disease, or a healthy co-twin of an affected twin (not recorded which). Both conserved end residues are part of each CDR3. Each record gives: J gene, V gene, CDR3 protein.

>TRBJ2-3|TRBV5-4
CASSPGTPYTDTQYF
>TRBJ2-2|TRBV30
CAWSVASGVNGELFF
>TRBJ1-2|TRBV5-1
CASSLDQYGYTF
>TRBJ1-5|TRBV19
CASSKNGQGGNQPQHF
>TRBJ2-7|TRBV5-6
CASSVLAGTPYEQYF
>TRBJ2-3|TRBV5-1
CASSSVEDTQYF
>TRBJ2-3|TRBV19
CASAPLSTGRRMDTQYF
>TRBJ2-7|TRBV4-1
CASSQVGLAGVNYEQYF
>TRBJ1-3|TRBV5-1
CASTGPGNTIYF
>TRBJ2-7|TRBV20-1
CSAPGGVGGGRFSYEQYF
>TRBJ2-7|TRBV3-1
CASSHDRNEQYF
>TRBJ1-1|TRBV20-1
CSGKGLMNTEAFF
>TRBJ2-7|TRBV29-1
CSVEDPSVGYEQYF
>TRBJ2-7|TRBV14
CASSQVGGEPYEQYF
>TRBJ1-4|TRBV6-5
CASSYAGGEDEKLFF
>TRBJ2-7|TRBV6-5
CASSSSLAGVSEQYF
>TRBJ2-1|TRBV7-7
CASSSGQYNEQFF
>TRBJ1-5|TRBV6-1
CASSAVAGGQPQHF
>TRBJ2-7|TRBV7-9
CASSKQGNYEQYF
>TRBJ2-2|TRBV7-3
CASSFGDGVTGELFF
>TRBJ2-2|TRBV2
CASSSGTGWTGELFF
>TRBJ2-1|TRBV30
CACDRQGRVNEQFF
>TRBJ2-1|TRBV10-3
CAIGGGSYNEQFF
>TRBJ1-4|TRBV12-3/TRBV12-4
CASSLRIRTGEKLFF
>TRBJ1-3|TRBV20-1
CSARDDSGRHSGNTIYF
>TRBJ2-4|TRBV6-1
CASSSGVLAKNIQYF
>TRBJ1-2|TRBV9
CASSEGGQGAFGYTF
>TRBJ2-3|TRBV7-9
CASSVGLHTDTQYF
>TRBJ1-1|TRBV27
CASISKGRAEAFF
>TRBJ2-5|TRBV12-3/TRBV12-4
CASSMTGFRETQYF
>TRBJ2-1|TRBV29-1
CSVEGPGGNEQFF
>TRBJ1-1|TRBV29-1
CSVVTSTEAFF
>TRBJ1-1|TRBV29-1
CSVEAGKNTEAFF
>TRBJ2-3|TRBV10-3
CAISTTSGASTDTQYF
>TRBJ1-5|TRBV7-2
CASSEGAGGRTNQPQHF
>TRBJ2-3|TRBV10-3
CAISGTATSTDTQYF
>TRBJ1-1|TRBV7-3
CASSLTGSASNTEAFF
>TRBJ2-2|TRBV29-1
CSVEGLAGLTNTGELFF
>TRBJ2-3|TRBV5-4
CASSFRGGQTDTQYF
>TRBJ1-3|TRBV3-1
CASSQEVGNTIYF
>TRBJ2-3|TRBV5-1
CASSLAGSSTDTQYF
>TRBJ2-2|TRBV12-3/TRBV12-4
CASSLRVVAGELFF
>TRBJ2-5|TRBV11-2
CASSRGLGGRNQETQYF
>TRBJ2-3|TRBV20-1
CSAPPGTGLTDTQYF
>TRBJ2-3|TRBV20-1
CSARGPARDTQYF
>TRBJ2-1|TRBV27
CATGIPSDRYNEQFF
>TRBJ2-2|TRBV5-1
CASSSVGSDTGELFF
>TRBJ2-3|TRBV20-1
CSARLAGVSDTQYF
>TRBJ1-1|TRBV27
CASKWGGTANTEAFF
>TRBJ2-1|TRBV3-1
CASSPGGAYYNEQFF